Listed here are 5 T cell receptor beta chains from one sample, sequenced in a study of OX40 agonist ivuxolimab in advanced cancers. Clones were read by immunoSEQ multiplex PCR, and TCRdb kept only the in-frame ones, dropping some. The repertoire holds approximately 54,000 clones, roughly 90% seen once, with 8.7% in the top ten. The source material was CD4+ or CD8+ T cells sorted from blood, sampled in a trial of the OX40 agonist ivuxolimab. These receptors came from an adult with an advanced solid tumor such as melanoma, head and neck, liver or kidney cancer.

The chain uses TRBV4-1 and TRBJ2-7; D gene unclear. V was cut by 0 bases and J by 2 bases, with 14 bases left in between. There are 16 residues in the CDR3. Germline values: CDR1 MGHRA, CDR2 YSYEKL. The CDR3 nucleotides read TGCGCCAGCAGCCAAGATCACGGCACGGCCCCCTACGAGCAGTACTTC. Translating it yields CASSQDHGTAPYEQYF.

The chain links TRBV7-9 to TRBJ2-2; D gene uncertain. This CDR3 contains 15 residues. Germline V gives CDR1 SEHNR, CDR2 FQNEAQ (reference sequence). Trimming took 3 bases from V and 2 from J, leaving 10 bases between them. The DNA of the CDR3 is TGTGCCAGCAGCTTCTTAGCAGTCAACACCGGGGAGCTGTTTTTT. Its protein is CASSFLAVNTGELFF. Supplemented by reference TRBV7-9 and TRBJ2-2, the full variable domain reads DTGVSQNPRHKITKRGQNVTFRCDPISEHNRLYWYRQTLGQGPEFLTYFQNEAQLEKSRLLSDRFSAERPKGSFSTLEIQRTEQGDSAMYLCASSFLAVNTGELFFGEGSRLTVL.

This chain connects TRBV4-1 to TRBJ2-5; D possibly corresponds to TRBD2 (6 bases). V dropped 4 bases and J dropped 0 bases, with 12 bases sitting between them. Germline lookup yields CDR1 MGHRA and CDR2 YSYEKL. CDR3 size: 15 residues. CDR3 region: CASSPGLGYQETQYF. The CDR3 DNA reads as TGCGCCAGCAGCCCGGGACTCGGGTACCAAGAGACCCAGTACTTC.

The rearrangement uses TRBV4-3 and TRBJ2-1, with 8 nucleotides matching TRBD2. Germline values: CDR1 LGHNA, CDR2 YSLEER. The CDR3 runs 15 residues. The trim removed 1 base at V and 4 bases at J, leaving 3 bases unmatched. CDR3 in amino acids: CASSQVAGKYNEQFF. DNA for the CDR3: TGCGCCAGCAGCCAAGTAGCGGGGAAATACAATGAGCAGTTCTTC.

The rearrangement joins TRBV6-5 to TRBJ2-2, with a tentative D call TRBD1 (5 bases). The V end was cut by 4 bases, the J end by 5 bases, with 11 bases between. The CDR3 runs to 14 residues. Germline CDR1 reads MNHEY; CDR2 reads SVGAGI. The CDR3 is CASSSQGVTGELFF. As DNA, the CDR3 is TGTGCCAGCAGTTCCCAGGGTGTAACCGGGGAGCTGTTTTTT.